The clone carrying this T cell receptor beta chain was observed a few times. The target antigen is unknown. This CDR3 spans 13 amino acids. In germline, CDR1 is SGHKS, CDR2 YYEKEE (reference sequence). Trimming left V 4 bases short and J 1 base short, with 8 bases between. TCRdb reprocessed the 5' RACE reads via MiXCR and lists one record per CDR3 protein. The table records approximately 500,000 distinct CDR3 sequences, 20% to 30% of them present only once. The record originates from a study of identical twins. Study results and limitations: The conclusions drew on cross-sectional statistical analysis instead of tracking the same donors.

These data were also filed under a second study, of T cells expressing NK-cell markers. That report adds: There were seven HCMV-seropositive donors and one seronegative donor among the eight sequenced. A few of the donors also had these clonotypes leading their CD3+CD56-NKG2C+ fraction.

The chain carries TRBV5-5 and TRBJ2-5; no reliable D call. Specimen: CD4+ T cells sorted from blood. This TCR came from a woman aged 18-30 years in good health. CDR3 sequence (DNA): TGTGCCAGCAGCCCCGCATCCCAAGAGACCCAGTACTTC. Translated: CASSPASQETQYF. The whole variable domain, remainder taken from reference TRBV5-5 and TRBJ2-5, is DAGVTQSPTHLIKTRGQQVTLRCSPISGHKSVSWYQQVLGQGPQFIFQYYEKEERGRGNFPDRFSARQFPNYSSELNVNALLLGDSALYLCASSPASQETQYFGPGTRLLVL.